This TCR beta chain stems from a study of T-cell reconstitution after alpha-beta-depleted transplantation in children. Overall study findings and caveats: Newly generated T cells supplied most T-cell counts and diversity one year post-transplant.

Notes on this clonotype: The antigen is not known.

Unique molecular identifiers were used in preparing the TCRbeta library. One entry per CDR3 protein results from TCRdb running MiXCR on the PCR reads. The sample has about 340,000 distinct CDR3 sequences; 15% to 20% are singletons. The source is a male patient between 2 and 9 years old who had a stem cell transplant for acute lymphoblastic leukemia, so the T cells may come from the graft donor. Sequences were derived from PBMCs, mostly from graft donor cells, sampled 360 days after TCRalphabeta/CD19-depleted stem cell transplant.

The CDR3, as DNA: TGTGCCAGCAGTTCGGGTCAATCTACTGAAGCTTTCTTT. As protein: CASSSGQSTEAFF. The J gene is TRBJ1-1, the V gene TRBV12-3 or TRBV12-4; D is ambiguous. With 4 bases removed from V and 5 bases from J, the gap between germline ends came to 11 bases. This CDR3 has 13 amino acids.